One and the same sample provided the 21 T cell receptor beta chains below, sequenced in a study of human CD4 T cells and Enterobacteriaceae. The memory gate held CD4+ cells that were not CD45RA+CCR7+CD95- naive cells, over 98% pure. The protocol was immunoSEQ multiplex PCR, while the TCRdb copy is restricted to in-frame clones and leaves out a portion. Among about 29,000 clones listed, almost 85% were seen once. Sequencing used memory CD4+ T cells from blood. The receptors were gathered from a human donor in good health.

The V and J genes are TRBV7-3 and TRBJ2-1; a possible D gene is TRBD1 (5 bases). CDR1 is SGHTA, CDR2 FQGTGA, per germline. This CDR3 region has 13 residues. With 4 bases removed from V and 8 bases from J, the gap between germline ends came to 12 bases. The CDR3 spells CASSSRTSDEQFF. CDR3 sequence (DNA): TGTGCCAGCAGCTCAAGGACATCCGATGAGCAGTTCTTC.

This clone has only a few counts. This chain connects TRBV25-1 to TRBJ1-1, with D uncertain. The germline V and J ends were trimmed by 1 base and 0 bases, with 9 bases remaining between them. The CDR3 runs to 15 residues. Germline V gene lookup returns CDR1 MGHDK and CDR2 SYGVNS. CDR3 nucleotide sequence: TGTGCCAGCAGTGAATCTGGAGAAATGAACACTGAAGCTTTCTTT. Translation gives CASSESGEMNTEAFF.

The chain recombines TRBV18 with TRBJ2-1, with D hard to call. CDR1 and CDR2 from the germline V gene are KGHSH and LQKENI. This CDR3 contains 14 residues. Trimming shortened V by 1 base and J by 3 bases, and 7 bases separated the two germline ends. The CDR3 nucleotides are TGTGCCAGCTCACCACGTGGGGACTACAATGAGCAGTTCTTC. This translates into CASSPRGDYNEQFF.

CDR3 sequence: CASSPPASAAYEQYF. The DNA of the CDR3 is TGTGCCAGCAGCCCGCCCGCTAGCGCCGCCTACGAGCAGTACTTC. The chain recombines TRBV11-2 with TRBJ2-7; TRBD2 is a possible D gene (6 bases). The CDR3 is made up of 15 amino acids. Germline V gene sequence: CDR1 SGHAT, CDR2 FQNNGV. Trimming cost V 5 bases and J 2 bases, with 16 bases left between them.

The chain combines TRBV21-1 with TRBJ2-1; the DNA was not compared with TRBD1, the D call given in the table. TRBV21-1 is a pseudogene locus. The CDR3 is made up of 14 amino acids. As DNA, the CDR3 is TGTGCCAGCAACCAGGAAACCATGTACAATGAGCAGTTCTTC. Residues: CASNQETMYNEQFF.

The rearrangement links TRBV5-4 to TRBJ2-1, with a possible D match to TRBD1 (6 bases). The CDR3 covers 19 residues. CDR1 and CDR2 (germline): SGHNT, YYREEE (reference sequence). The V gene lost 4 bases and the J gene lost 1 base, with 24 bases spanning the gap. The CDR3 coding sequence is TGTGCCAGCAGCCTTACAGGGACACGGGGTGGGAATTCCTACAATGAGCAGTTCTTC. Amino acid sequence: CASSLTGTRGGNSYNEQFF.

This chain links TRBV9 with TRBJ2-3; 8 bases match TRBD2. After removal of 4 bases from V and 2 bases from J, the junction contained 9 bases not matched to a gene. The CDR3 length is 16 residues. Per germline, CDR1 SGDLS and CDR2 YYNGEE. The CDR3 sequence: CASSSDAGGLTDTQYF. CDR3 DNA: TGTGCCAGCAGCTCTGATGCGGGAGGACTCACAGATACGCAGTATTTT.

The chain carries TRBV27 and TRBJ2-3; D is unresolved. Trimming shortened V by 5 bases and J by 0 bases, and 15 bases separated the two germline ends. This CDR3 contains 16 residues. Germline CDR1 and CDR2: MNHEY and SMNVEV (reference sequence). The CDR3, as DNA: TGTGCCAGCAGTGTGTCCGGCGGAACTAGCACAGATACGCAGTATTTT. Protein product: CASSVSGGTSTDTQYF.

This sequence joins TRBV18 and TRBJ2-7; 14 positions agree with TRBD2. Germline CDR1 is KGHSH and CDR2 is LQKENI. The J segment lost 4 bases and the V segment lost 4 bases, leaving 3 bases of the junction unmatched. This CDR3 is built from 15 residues. CDR3 amino acids: CASSRTSGGIYEQYF. The CDR3 nucleotides read TGTGCCAGCTCACGGACTAGCGGGGGGATATACGAGCAGTACTTC.

This rearrangement joins TRBV28 to TRBJ1-3, with 12 bases that match TRBD1. This CDR3 has 16 residues. Germline V lookup: CDR1 MDHEN, CDR2 SYDVKM. The junction had 8 bases not matched to a gene; V was cut back by 7 bases and J by 4 bases. The CDR3 DNA reads as TGTGCCAGCATTCAGGGACAGGGGGCGTCAGGAAACACCATATATTTT. It encodes CASIQGQGASGNTIYF.

The chain links TRBV2 to TRBJ1-2, with 8 nucleotides matching TRBD1. V lost 6 bases and J lost 4; bases outside the gene matches: 7. This CDR3 contains 14 residues. Germline assignment: CDR1 SNHLY and CDR2 FYNNEI. CDR3 DNA sequence: TGTGCCAGCAGCCCGGGACAGGAGAGCTATGGCTACACCTTC. Amino acids: CASSPGQESYGYTF.

The V gene is TRBV5-1, the J gene TRBJ2-3; 9 bases are shared with TRBD2. J gave up 6 bases and V 4 bases, and 6 bases lay outside the gene matches. The CDR3 runs 14 residues. Germline CDR1 reads SGHRS; CDR2 reads YFSETQ. The CDR3 loop is CASSRGGREDTQYF. The CDR3, as DNA: TGCGCCAGCAGCCGCGGCGGGAGGGAGGATACGCAGTATTTT. Full variable domain (rest looked up from reference TRBV5-1 and TRBJ2-3): KAGVTQTPRYLIKTRGQQVTLSCSPISGHRSVSWYQQTPGQGLQFLFEYFSETQRNKGNFPGRFSGRQFSNSRSEMNVSTLELGDSALYLCASSRGGREDTQYFGPGTRLTVL.

The J gene is TRBJ2-7, the V gene TRBV5-1; no reliable D call. V shed 3 bases and J shed 5 bases, with 15 bases lying between them. This CDR3 has 14 residues. The V gene's germline CDR1 is SGHRS and CDR2 YFSETQ. The DNA for the CDR3 is TGCGCCAGCAGCTATGGTCCCCCGGTGGACGAGCAGTACTTC. It is translated as CASSYGPPVDEQYF.

The gene calls are TRBV29-1 and TRBJ1-5; D possibly corresponds to TRBD1 (5 bases). Trimming removed 8 bases from V and 0 bases from J, with 14 bases in between. The germline CDR1 and CDR2 sequences are SQVTM and ANQGSEA. The CDR3 runs 14 residues. CDR3 nucleotides: TGCAGCTTCACGACAGCCGATAGCAATCAGCCCCAGCATTTT. Protein: CSFTTADSNQPQHF.

The V and J genes are TRBV5-4 and TRBJ2-4; 9 bases align to TRBD2. This CDR3 comprises 14 residues. The ends lost 0 bases at V and 8 bases at J; junction bases unmatched: 3. The germline V gene encodes CDR1 SGHNT and CDR2 YYREEE (reference sequence). CDR3 amino acids: CASSLDPSGDIQYF. CDR3 DNA sequence: TGTGCCAGCAGCTTGGACCCTAGCGGGGACATTCAGTACTTC.

The chain employs TRBV29-1 and TRBJ2-1, with a possible D match to TRBD1 (6 bases). The CDR3 loop spans 14 amino acids. V was shortened by 4 bases and J by 4 bases, with 14 bases between the two germline ends. Germline CDR1 reads SQVTM; CDR2 reads ANQGSEA. The CDR3 here is CSVVEDSEYNEQFF. The DNA of the CDR3 is TGCAGCGTTGTAGAGGACAGCGAATACAATGAGCAGTTCTTC.

CDR3 coding DNA: TGTGCCAGCAGCCCCGACACATATAGCAATCAGCCCCAGCATTTT. Its protein is CASSPDTYSNQPQHF. The chain links TRBV6-5 to TRBJ1-5; the D is unclear. V was pared by 6 bases and J by 0 bases, with 12 bases between. In germline, CDR1 is MNHEY, CDR2 SVGAGI. CDR3 size: 15 residues.

The chain uses TRBV18 and TRBJ2-3, with 9 positions matching TRBD1. Per germline, CDR1 KGHSH and CDR2 LQKENI. CDR3 length equals 14 residues. The trim removed 8 bases at V and 1 base at J, leaving 4 bases unmatched. CDR3 loop: CASQRDRGTDTQYF. The CDR3 DNA is TGTGCCAGCCAACGGGACAGGGGCACAGATACGCAGTATTTT.

This chain connects TRBV5-1 to TRBJ2-7; the D is unclear. The CDR3 is 14 residues long. Per germline, CDR1 SGHRS and CDR2 YFSETQ. Trimming stripped 4 bases from V and 0 bases from J, with 11 bases between. In DNA, the CDR3 is TGCGCCAGCAGCCCTGCTACTATCTCCTACGAGCAGTACTTC. Its protein product is CASSPATISYEQYF.

The CDR3 nucleotides are TGTGCCAGCAGCAAAACAGGGGCCAGCACAGATACGCAGTATTTT. Translated: CASSKTGASTDTQYF. The rearrangement uses TRBV7-3 and TRBJ2-3, with 7 positions matching TRBD1. After removal of 5 bases from V and 0 bases from J, the junction contained 5 bases not matched to a gene. The CDR3 runs 15 residues. CDR1 and CDR2 from the germline V gene are SGHTA and FQGTGA.

This clone has a handful of counts. The CDR3 DNA reads TGTGCCAGAAGATCAGGGCCTGGGGCCAACGTCCTGACTTTC. This encodes CARRSGPGANVLTF. This rearrangement joins TRBV5-3 to TRBJ2-6; the D gene is possibly TRBD1 (5 bases). TRBV5-3 is identified as an open reading frame with a role that is uncertain. CDR3 length: 14 residues. Trimming pared 5 bases from V and 2 bases from J, leaving 8 bases between.